This TCR beta chain was sequenced in a study of blood T cell repertoires in COVID-19 (dated by TCRdb to about 2020). Describing the broader study: Samples from collaborators originated in the United States, Italy and Spain and spanned both the acute and convalescent phases of COVID-19. The prospective study material was composed of cDNA or gDNA derived from T cells, B-cell-depleted T cells, or PBMCs. The dataset comprised deeply sampled blood TCRbeta repertoires from subjects exposed to, actively infected with, or recovered from COVID-19. The repertoires were released in a freely available public database meant as a resource for research on the immune response to SARS-CoV-2. The samples were drawn from the first 160 participants of the ongoing ImmuneRACE study and from 1,254 subjects provided by 6 global collaborators. A de-identified subject ID, COVID-19 status, age in years and sex were almost always included in the sample metadata. Where HLA class I and class II types were available, the types were taken from metadata supplied by the sample provider, not from assay-based typing.

Collaborating institutions collected whole blood in K2EDTA tubes following their own protocols. For TCRbeta analysis, collaborators shipped samples in one of three forms: frozen whole blood, isolated PBMCs, or DNA extracted from either of those sample types. Concerning this clone: The antigen this receptor binds is unknown. Per-base qualities were not stored, and no clone one base away is much larger.

TCRbeta CDR3 regions were amplified from genomic DNA using the immunoSEQ Assay, a bias-controlled multiplex PCR. On the study's bioinformatics: Within the assay, amplification of reference gene primers was used to estimate how many nucleated cells each sample contained. To quantify the absolute abundance of each unique TCRbeta CDR3 rearrangement, sequence reads were collapsed and filtered. For each sample, productive Simpson clonality was calculated by taking the square root of Simpson's diversity index across productive rearrangements. The table comes from immuneACCESS by way of TCRdb, which keeps in-frame sequences with V and J called. Part of the clones is missing from these tables; in studies checked, under half for an unresolved V gene and the rest for unknown reasons. V and J calls and clone size are copied from that table; D and trimming were computed from the DNA. This sample has 110,000 to 150,000 clones in its table, and approximately 79% of those were observed once. Clones ranked in the top ten supply approximately 3.5% of the sample.

V is trimmed back by 6 bases and J by 6 bases, and the junction contains 8 bases that no gene match accounts for. According to the germline V gene, CDR1 reads SGHDN and CDR2 reads FVKESK. Including the terminal cysteine and phenylalanine, the CDR3 comprises 15 residues. CDR3 DNA only is kept here, 45 bases in frame from base 1. Paper-wide results and their limitations: The amount of clinical and demographic metadata varied by source and participant and was provided uncurated.

The sequence links TRBV14 to TRBJ2-2; 9 central bases correspond to TRBD1. The specimen was peripheral blood. This clonotype was obtained from a man in his sixties with acute or convalescent COVID-19. The DNA sequence is given as TGTGCCAGCAGGATCGGACAGGGGAGGGCCGGGGAGCTGTTTTTT. This encodes CASRIGQGRAGELFF. The full variable domain, completed from the reference TRBV14 and TRBJ2-2 proteins outside the CDR3, reads EAGVTQFPSHSVIEKGQTVTLRCDPISGHDNLYWYRRVMGKEIKFLLHFVKESKQDESGMPNNRFLAERTGGTYSTLKVQPAELEDSGVYFCASRIGQGRAGELFFGEGSRLTVL.